These 21 T cell receptor beta chains share one sample of origin, sequenced in a study of shared T cell receptors in the human thymus. Assay used: immunoSEQ multiplex PCR; TCRdb lists only in-frame clones, some missing. The table records approximately 660,000 clones, roughly 90% of them present only once. These data were also reused for a study on human thymus T cells.

Material: thymocytes. The source of these receptors is a boy less than two years old with a congenital heart defect.

This clone was found once. The gene calls are TRBV18 and TRBJ2-1; D unresolved. The germline CDR1 and CDR2 sequences are KGHSH and LQKENI. The V and J ends lost 2 bases and 5 bases respectively, with 7 bases between them. This CDR3 is 13 amino acids long. CDR3 nucleotides: TGTGCCAGCTCACCAACAGAAAACAATGAGCAGTTCTTC. This sequence encodes CASSPTENNEQFF.

V gene TRBV5-1 combines with J gene TRBJ1-2; D not certain. The CDR3 totals 12 residues. V lost 2 bases and J lost 6, with 8 bases in between. Germline loops: CDR1 SGHRS, CDR2 YFSETQ. CDR3: CASSFGSNGYTF. The CDR3 nucleotides read TGCGCCAGCAGCTTTGGCAGTAATGGCTACACCTTC.

The gene calls are TRBV15 and TRBJ1-3; D is possibly TRBD1 (5 bases). The CDR3 runs to 16 residues. Germline V gene sequence: CDR1 LNHNV, CDR2 YYDKDF (reference sequence). V was pared by 2 bases and J by 5 bases, with 16 bases between. The DNA of the CDR3 is TGTGCCACCAGCAGATCAAGCTCAGACAGACGAAACACCATATATTTT. Its protein product is CATSRSSSDRRNTIYF.

The chain uses TRBV2 and TRBJ1-2; 7 bases map to TRBD1. This CDR3 is 15 amino acids long. Per germline, CDR1 SNHLY and CDR2 FYNNEI. V lost 4 bases and J lost 2; bases outside the gene matches: 7. The CDR3 here is CASSGTGEENYGYTF. CDR3 coding DNA: TGTGCCAGCAGTGGGACAGGTGAGGAGAACTATGGCTACACCTTC.

The chain employs TRBV29-1 and TRBJ2-5; TRBD1 is a possible D gene (6 bases). With 7 bases removed from V and 5 bases from J, the gap between germline ends came to 14 bases. CDR1 and CDR2 from the germline V gene are SQVTM and ANQGSEA. The CDR3 covers 12 residues. The CDR3 DNA sequence: TGCAGCGCCCATGGGACAAGGGAGACCCAGTACTTC. Translation: CSAHGTRETQYF.

The chain couples TRBV28 to TRBJ2-3; 10 nucleotides line up with TRBD2. The CDR3 sequence is 18 residues long. The V segment lost 3 bases and the J segment 0 bases; nucleotides outside the gene matches: 9. The V gene's germline CDR1 is MDHEN and CDR2 SYDVKM. In DNA form, the CDR3 reads TGTGCCAGCAGTTTGTCTCCAGCGGGAGGGCCCAGCACAGATACGCAGTATTTT. It yields the protein CASSLSPAGGPSTDTQYF.

The chain carries TRBV29-1 and TRBJ2-1; 13 bases align to TRBD2. V was clipped by 7 bases and J by 4 bases; unmatched bases: 4. Germline CDR1 and CDR2: SQVTM and ANQGSEA. The length of the CDR3 is 14 residues. The CDR3 nucleotides read TGCAGCGCCCGGACTAGCGGGAGTTACAATGAGCAGTTCTTC. Amino acid sequence: CSARTSGSYNEQFF.

The rearrangement joins TRBV30 to TRBJ2-7, with 10 bases that match TRBD2. Looked up from germline, CDR1 is GTSNPN and CDR2 is SVGIG (reference sequence). This CDR3 has 15 residues. V was clipped by 0 bases and J by 3 bases; unmatched bases: 5. The CDR3 reads CAWSVGPSGSYEQYF. The CDR3 DNA sequence: TGTGCCTGGAGTGTTGGCCCTAGCGGGAGCTACGAGCAGTACTTC.

The V gene is TRBV29-1, the J gene TRBJ2-7; possible D gene TRBD1, 6 bases. This CDR3 contains 14 residues. Between the trimmed V and J ends, which lost 4 bases and 0 bases, there was a span of 13 bases. Germline CDR1 is SQVTM and CDR2 is ANQGSEA. In nucleotides, the CDR3 is TGCAGCGTTGGAGCAACAGGGAGCTCCTACGAGCAGTACTTC. This gives the protein CSVGATGSSYEQYF.

The rearrangement uses TRBV4-1 and TRBJ2-7; 9 positions agree with TRBD2. The germline V gene encodes CDR1 MGHRA and CDR2 YSYEKL. This CDR3 region has 17 residues. J lost 5 bases, V lost 1 base, and 12 bases had no gene match. CDR3 sequence: CASSQGSGRSKSHEQYF. CDR3 nucleotides: TGCGCCAGCAGCCAAGGGAGCGGGAGGTCCAAAAGCCACGAGCAGTACTTC.

About this clone: At one end, the junction sequence differs from germline, possibly due to a read error. J is TRBJ2-7 and V is TRBV14, with D unclear. The CDR3 consists of 15 residues. The germline CDR1 and CDR2 sequences are SGHDN and FVKESK. The CDR3 region is CASSHVAPFPIQVVF. CDR3 nucleotides: TGTGCCAGCAGCCATGTTGCGCCCTTCCCAATCCAGGTCGTCTTC.

The chain carries TRBV5-5 and TRBJ1-5; D gene unclear. The CDR3 extends over 13 amino acids. Germline lookup yields CDR1 SGHKS and CDR2 YYEKEE (reference sequence). The V and J ends lost 5 bases and 4 bases respectively, with 10 bases between them. In DNA, the CDR3 is TGTGCCAGCAGGGACCGGGAGAATCAGCCCCAGCATTTT. Its protein is CASRDRENQPQHF.

The CDR3 DNA reads TGTGCCAGCAGCCCCCGGGACAAGAACACCGGGGAGCTGTTTTTT. This sequence encodes CASSPRDKNTGELFF. The V call is TRBV5-8, the J call TRBJ2-2; D may be TRBD1 (6 bases). The V gene's germline CDR1 is SGHTS and CDR2 YDEGEE. V lost 4 bases and J 1 base, leaving 11 bases between the germline ends. CDR3 size: 15 residues.

This rearrangement joins TRBV2 to TRBJ2-1; 10 bases fit TRBD2. The CDR3 extends over 19 amino acids. Germline-derived CDR1 and CDR2 are SNHLY and FYNNEI. V lost 5 bases and J lost 6; bases outside the gene matches: 19. CDR3 in amino acids: CASSQRLGAGGPPPNEQFF. CDR3 bases: TGTGCCAGCAGTCAGAGGCTCGGAGCGGGAGGGCCTCCGCCCAATGAGCAGTTCTTC.

The chain carries TRBV2 and TRBJ2-7, with TRBD1 matching 7 bases. V shed 1 base, J shed 5 bases, and the junction held 5 bases outside the gene matches. This CDR3 is 14 amino acids long. Germline assignment: CDR1 SNHLY and CDR2 FYNNEI. The CDR3, as DNA: TGTGCCAGCAGTGAAGAGACAGGGTTAGACGAGCAGTACTTC. Encoded protein: CASSEETGLDEQYF.

The gene calls are TRBV27 and TRBJ2-7; 9 positions agree with TRBD2. Germline CDR1 is MNHEY and CDR2 is SMNVEV (reference sequence). J lost 4 bases, V lost 0 bases, and 13 bases had no gene match. This CDR3 comprises 18 residues. The DNA for the CDR3 is TGTGCCAGCAGTTTATCTCTACGATCTAGCGGGAATCGTTACGAGCAGTACTTC. Translating it yields CASSLSLRSSGNRYEQYF.

The rearrangement uses TRBV15 and TRBJ2-7; TRBD1 matches at 9 bases. This CDR3 spans 16 amino acids. V lost 0 bases and J lost 5; bases outside the gene matches: 8. Germline CDR1 LNHNV, CDR2 YYDKDF (reference sequence). The CDR3: CATSRDRTRDRDEQYF. DNA of the CDR3: TGTGCCACCAGCAGAGACCGTACCCGGGACAGGGACGAGCAGTACTTC. The full variable domain, with the rest looked up from reference TRBV15 and TRBJ2-7, is DAMVIQNPRYQVTQFGKPVTLSCSQTLNHNVMYWYQQKSSQAPKLLFHYYDKDFNNEADTPDNFQSRRPNTSFCFLDIRSPGLGDTAMYLCATSRDRTRDRDEQYFGPGTRLTVT.

This clone occurred once. This chain connects TRBV5-6 to TRBJ2-1, with 13 bases that match TRBD2. CDR1 and CDR2 from the germline V gene are SGHDT and YYEEEE. Trimming took 4 bases from V and 0 from J; bases not matched to a gene: 10. This CDR3 is 19 amino acids long. In DNA, the CDR3 is TGTGCCAGCAGCCCTCGACTAGCGGGAGGTAGGGGCTCCTACAATGAGCAGTTCTTC. Its protein is CASSPRLAGGRGSYNEQFF. Complete variable domain (other parts from reference TRBV5-6 and TRBJ2-1): DAGVTQSPTHLIKTRGQQVTLRCSPKSGHDTVSWYQQALGQGPQFIFQYYEEEERQRGNFPDRFSGHQFPNYSSELNVNALLLGDSALYLCASSPRLAGGRGSYNEQFFGPGTRLTVL.

The CDR3 sequence is CASSQDAVGDRFYEQFF. DNA for the CDR3: TGCGCCAGCAGCCAAGATGCAGTTGGGGACAGGTTTTACGAGCAGTTCTTC. The V call is TRBV4-1, the J call TRBJ2-1; TRBD1 agrees at 8 bases. Germline CDR1 reads MGHRA; CDR2 reads YSYEKL. This CDR3 region has 17 residues. V lost 0 bases, J lost 10 bases, and 14 bases stayed unmatched.

The V gene is TRBV19, the J gene TRBJ2-6; no firm D call. V shed 1 base and J shed 2 bases, with 12 bases lying between them. The CDR3 covers 17 residues. The germline V gene encodes CDR1 LNHDA and CDR2 SQIVND (reference sequence). In nucleotides, the CDR3 is TGTGCCAGTAGTATAGCGGGTCTTCGGACTGGGGCCAACGTCCTGACTTTC. This gives the protein CASSIAGLRTGANVLTF.

The CDR3 nucleotides are TGTGCTAGTGGTTTGGGGCGGGAGGGCCCCCAAGAGACCCAGTACTTC. This codes for CASGLGREGPQETQYF. The chain has TRBV12-5 and TRBJ2-5; 9 bases line up with TRBD2. Trimming took 1 base from V and 1 from J; bases not matched to a gene: 4. CDR3 length equals 16 residues. Germline V lookup: CDR1 LGHNT, CDR2 FRNRAP. The full variable domain, in which reference TRBV12-5 and TRBJ2-5 provide the parts outside the CDR3, is DARVTQTPRHKVTEMGQEVTMRCQPILGHNTVFWYRQTMMQGLELLAYFRNRAPLDDSGMPKDRFSAEMPDATLATLKIQPSEPRDSAVYFCASGLGREGPQETQYFGPGTRLLVL.